This T cell receptor (beta chain) is from a study of T cells after posttransplantation cyclophosphamide. Some clones are missing from TCRdb's copy, which holds only in-frame ones; the method was immunoSEQ multiplex PCR. This sample has approximately 22,000 clones, with roughly nine tenths found just once. A marrow graft followed busulfan-fludarabine conditioning, with cyclophosphamide on days +3 and +4. The germline CDR1 and CDR2 sequences are SGHTA and FQGTGA. The CDR3 sequence is 14 residues long. The TCR originated in a female patient in her 30s who received an allogeneic stem cell transplant from an unrelated donor, was CMV-positive, and had no GVHD. These T cells may partly come from the graft donor. The sequencing used PBMCs, collected after allogeneic stem cell transplant with posttransplant cyclophosphamide. V usage is TRBV7-3 and J usage is TRBJ1-1; perhaps TRBD1 as D (6 bases). DNA for the CDR3: TGTGCTACAAAATCCGGACAGATGAACACTGAAGCTTTCTTT. Amino acid sequence: CATKSGQMNTEAFF.